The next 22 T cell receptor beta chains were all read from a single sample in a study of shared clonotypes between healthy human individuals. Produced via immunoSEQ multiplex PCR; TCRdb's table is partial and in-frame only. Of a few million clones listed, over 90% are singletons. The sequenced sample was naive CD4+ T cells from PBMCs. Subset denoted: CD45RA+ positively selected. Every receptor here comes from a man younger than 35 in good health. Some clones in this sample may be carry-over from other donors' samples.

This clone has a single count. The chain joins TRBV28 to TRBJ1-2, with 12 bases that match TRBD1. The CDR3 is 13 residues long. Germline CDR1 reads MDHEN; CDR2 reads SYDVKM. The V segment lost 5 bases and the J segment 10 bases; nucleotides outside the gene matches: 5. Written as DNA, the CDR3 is TGTGCCAGCAGTCGGGACAGGGGGCGTTACTACACCTTC. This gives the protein CASSRDRGRYYTF.

The chain's CDR3 is CASGQGASSGNTIYF. CDR3 coding DNA: TGTGCCAGTGGACAGGGGGCCTCCTCTGGAAACACCATATATTTT. The chain employs TRBV9 and TRBJ1-3; 11 bases fit TRBD1. The J segment lost 0 bases and the V segment lost 8 bases, leaving 4 bases of the junction unmatched. CDR1 is SGDLS, CDR2 YYNGEE, per germline. The CDR3 covers 15 residues.

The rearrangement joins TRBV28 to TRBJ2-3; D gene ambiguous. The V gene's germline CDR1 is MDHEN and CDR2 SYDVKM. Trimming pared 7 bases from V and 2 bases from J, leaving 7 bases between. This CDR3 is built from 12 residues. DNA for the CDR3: TGTGCCAGCACCGACCCCACAGATACGCAGTATTTT. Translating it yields CASTDPTDTQYF.

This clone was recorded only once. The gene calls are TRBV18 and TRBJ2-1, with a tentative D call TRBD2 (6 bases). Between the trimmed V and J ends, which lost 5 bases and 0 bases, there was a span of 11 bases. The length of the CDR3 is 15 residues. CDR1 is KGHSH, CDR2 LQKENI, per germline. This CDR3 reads CASSNLEGSYNEQFF. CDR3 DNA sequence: TGTGCCAGCTCAAACTTGGAGGGCTCCTACAATGAGCAGTTCTTC.

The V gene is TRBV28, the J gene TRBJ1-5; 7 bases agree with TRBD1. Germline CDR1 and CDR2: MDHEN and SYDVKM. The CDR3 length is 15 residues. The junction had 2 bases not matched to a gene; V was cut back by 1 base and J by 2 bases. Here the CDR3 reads CASSLYGQGNQPQHF. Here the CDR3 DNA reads TGTGCCAGCAGTTTATACGGACAGGGCAATCAGCCCCAGCATTTT. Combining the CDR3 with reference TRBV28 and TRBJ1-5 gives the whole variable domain DVKVTQSSRYLVKRTGEKVFLECVQDMDHENMFWYRQDPGLGLRLIYFSYDVKMKEKGDIPEGYSVSREKKERFSLILESASTNQTSMYLCASSLYGQGNQPQHFGDGTRLSIL.

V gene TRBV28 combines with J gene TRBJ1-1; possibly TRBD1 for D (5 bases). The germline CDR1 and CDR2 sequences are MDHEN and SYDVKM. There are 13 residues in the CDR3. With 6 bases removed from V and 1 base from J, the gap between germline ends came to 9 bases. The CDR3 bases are TGTGCCAGCAGCCCGACAGAGAACACTGAAGCTTTCTTT. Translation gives CASSPTENTEAFF.

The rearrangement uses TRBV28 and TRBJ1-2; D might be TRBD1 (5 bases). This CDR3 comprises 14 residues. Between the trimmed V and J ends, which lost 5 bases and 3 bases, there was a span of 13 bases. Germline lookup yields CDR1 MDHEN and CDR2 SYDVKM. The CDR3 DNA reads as TGTGCCAGCAGTCGGCGGGGGTACCACTATGGCTACACCTTC. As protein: CASSRRGYHYGYTF.

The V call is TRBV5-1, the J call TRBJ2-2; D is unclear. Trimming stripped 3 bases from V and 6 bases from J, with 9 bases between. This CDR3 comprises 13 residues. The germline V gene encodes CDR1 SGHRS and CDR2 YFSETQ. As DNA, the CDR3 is TGCGCCAGCAGCTCGATTCCGGCCGGGGAGCTGTTTTTT. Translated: CASSSIPAGELFF. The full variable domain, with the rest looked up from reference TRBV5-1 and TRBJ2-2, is KAGVTQTPRYLIKTRGQQVTLSCSPISGHRSVSWYQQTPGQGLQFLFEYFSETQRNKGNFPGRFSGRQFSNSRSEMNVSTLELGDSALYLCASSSIPAGELFFGEGSRLTVL.

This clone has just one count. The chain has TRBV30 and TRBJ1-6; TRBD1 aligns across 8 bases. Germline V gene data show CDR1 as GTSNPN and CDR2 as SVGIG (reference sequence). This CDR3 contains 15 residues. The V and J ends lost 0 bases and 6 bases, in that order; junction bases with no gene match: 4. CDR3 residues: CAWSVGDRINSPLHF. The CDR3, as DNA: TGTGCCTGGAGTGTTGGGGACAGGATTAATTCACCCCTCCACTTT.

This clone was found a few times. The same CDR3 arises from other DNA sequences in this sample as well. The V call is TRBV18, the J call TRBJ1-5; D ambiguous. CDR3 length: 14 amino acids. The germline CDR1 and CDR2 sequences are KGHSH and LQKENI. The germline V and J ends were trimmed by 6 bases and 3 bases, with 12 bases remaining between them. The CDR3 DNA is TGTGCCAGCTCCCCTACAAGGTCCAATCAGCCCCAGCATTTT. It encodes CASSPTRSNQPQHF.

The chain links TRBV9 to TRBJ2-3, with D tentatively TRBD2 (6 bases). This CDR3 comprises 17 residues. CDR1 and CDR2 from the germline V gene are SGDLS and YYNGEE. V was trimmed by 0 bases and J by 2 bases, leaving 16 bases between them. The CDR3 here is CASSVATGRGYTDTQYF. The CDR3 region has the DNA TGTGCCAGCAGCGTAGCTACGGGGCGGGGATACACAGATACGCAGTATTTT.

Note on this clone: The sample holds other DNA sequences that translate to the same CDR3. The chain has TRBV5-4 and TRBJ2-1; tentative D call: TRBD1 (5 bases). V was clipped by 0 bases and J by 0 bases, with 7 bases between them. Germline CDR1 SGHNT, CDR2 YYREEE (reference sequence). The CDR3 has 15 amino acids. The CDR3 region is CASSLDRSSYNEQFF. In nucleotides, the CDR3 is TGTGCCAGCAGCTTGGACAGGAGCTCCTACAATGAGCAGTTCTTC.

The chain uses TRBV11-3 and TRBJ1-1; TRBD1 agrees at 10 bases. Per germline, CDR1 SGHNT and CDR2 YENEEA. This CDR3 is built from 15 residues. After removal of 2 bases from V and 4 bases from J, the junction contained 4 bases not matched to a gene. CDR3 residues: CASSLPDRGPTEAFF. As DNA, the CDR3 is TGTGCCAGCAGCTTACCCGACAGGGGGCCCACTGAAGCTTTCTTT.

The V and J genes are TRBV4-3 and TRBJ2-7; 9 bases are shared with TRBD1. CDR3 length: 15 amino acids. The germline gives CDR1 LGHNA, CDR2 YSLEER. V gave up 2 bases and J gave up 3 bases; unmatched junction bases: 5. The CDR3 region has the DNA TGCGCCAGCAGCCAACGGACAGGGGCTAACTACGAGCAGTACTTC. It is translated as CASSQRTGANYEQYF.

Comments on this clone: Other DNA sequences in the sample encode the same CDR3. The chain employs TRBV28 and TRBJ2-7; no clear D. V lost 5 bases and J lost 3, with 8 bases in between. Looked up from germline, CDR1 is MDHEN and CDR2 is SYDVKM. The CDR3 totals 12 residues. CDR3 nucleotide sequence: TGTGCCAGCAGTCCCTTTGGCTACGAGCAGTACTTC. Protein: CASSPFGYEQYF.

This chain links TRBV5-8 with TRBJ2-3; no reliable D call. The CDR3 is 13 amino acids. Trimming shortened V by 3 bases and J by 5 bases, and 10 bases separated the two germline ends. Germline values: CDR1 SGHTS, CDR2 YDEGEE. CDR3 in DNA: TGTGCCAGCAGCTCCGGCCGTAGAGATACGCAGTATTTT. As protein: CASSSGRRDTQYF.

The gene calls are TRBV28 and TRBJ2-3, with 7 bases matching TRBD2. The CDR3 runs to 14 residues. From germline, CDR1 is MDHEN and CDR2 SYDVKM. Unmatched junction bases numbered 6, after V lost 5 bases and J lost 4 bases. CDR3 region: CASSPGRDADTQYF. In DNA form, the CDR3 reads TGTGCCAGCAGTCCGGGGAGGGATGCAGATACGCAGTATTTT. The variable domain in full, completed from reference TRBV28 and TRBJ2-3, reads DVKVTQSSRYLVKRTGEKVFLECVQDMDHENMFWYRQDPGLGLRLIYFSYDVKMKEKGDIPEGYSVSREKKERFSLILESASTNQTSMYLCASSPGRDADTQYFGPGTRLTVL.

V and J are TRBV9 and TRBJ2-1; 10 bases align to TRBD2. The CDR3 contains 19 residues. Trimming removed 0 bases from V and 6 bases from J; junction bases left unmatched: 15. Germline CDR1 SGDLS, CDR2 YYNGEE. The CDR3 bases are TGTGCCAGCAGCGTAGAGAGCGGGAGGGAGGGGGGAAGATCCAATGAGCAGTTCTTC. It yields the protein CASSVESGREGGRSNEQFF. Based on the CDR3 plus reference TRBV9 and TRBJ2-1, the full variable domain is DSGVTQTPKHLITATGQRVTLRCSPRSGDLSVYWYQQSLDQGLQFLIQYYNGEERAKGNILERFSAQQFPDLHSELNLSSLELGDSALYFCASSVESGREGGRSNEQFFGPGTRLTVL.

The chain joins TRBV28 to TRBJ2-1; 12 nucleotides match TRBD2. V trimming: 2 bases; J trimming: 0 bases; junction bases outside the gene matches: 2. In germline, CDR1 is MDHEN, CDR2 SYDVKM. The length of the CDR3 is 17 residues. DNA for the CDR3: TGTGCCAGCAGTTTACTAGCGGGAGGGAGCTCCTACAATGAGCAGTTCTTC. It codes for CASSLLAGGSSYNEQFF.

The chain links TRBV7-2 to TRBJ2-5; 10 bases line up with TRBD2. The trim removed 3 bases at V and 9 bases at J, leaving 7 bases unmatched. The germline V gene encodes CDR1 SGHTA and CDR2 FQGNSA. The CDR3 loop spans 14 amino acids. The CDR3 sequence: CASSFPLAGAAQYF. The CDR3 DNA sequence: TGTGCCAGCAGCTTTCCCCTAGCGGGGGCGGCCCAGTACTTC.

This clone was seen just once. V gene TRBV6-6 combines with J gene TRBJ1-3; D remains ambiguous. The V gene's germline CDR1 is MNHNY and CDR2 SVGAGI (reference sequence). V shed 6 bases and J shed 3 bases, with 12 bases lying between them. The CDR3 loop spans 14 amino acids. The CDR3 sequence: CASSPYLGGNTIYF. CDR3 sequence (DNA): TGTGCCAGCAGCCCCTACCTAGGTGGAAACACCATATATTTT.

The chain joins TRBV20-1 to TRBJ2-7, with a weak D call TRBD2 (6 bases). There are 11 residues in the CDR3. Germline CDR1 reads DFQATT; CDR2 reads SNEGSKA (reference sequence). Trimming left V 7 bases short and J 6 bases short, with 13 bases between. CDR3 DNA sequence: TGCAGTGTGGCGGGACGGGGCGAGCAGTACTTC. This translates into CSVAGRGEQYF.